This TCR beta chain was observed in a study of blood T cell repertoires in COVID-19. Study as a whole: Sites across the United States, Italy and Spain contributed samples from acute and convalescent COVID-19. In each case, the material was cDNA or gDNA derived from T cells, B-cell-depleted T cells, or PBMCs.

This CDR3 has 13 residues. V gave up 2 bases and J gave up 4 bases, with 6 bases separating them. Germline V gives CDR1 MNHEY, CDR2 SVGAGI. Original analysis: Reference gene primer amplification in the assay estimated nucleated cell counts. The repertoire was sequenced with immunoSEQ multiplex PCR; TCRdb's copy has only in-frame clones and lacks some. Clone size and V and J calls were adopted from that table, with D and trimming inferred from the DNA. The table lists around 200,000 clones, roughly 80% of them singletons. Sample: peripheral blood. This rearrangement joins TRBV6-5 to TRBJ2-1; TRBD2 might be the D (5 bases). The clonotype comes from a woman of 80 years or more with acute or convalescent COVID-19. This CDR3 reads CASSYRRYNEQFF. In DNA, the CDR3 is TGTGCCAGCAGTTACAGGAGGTACAATGAGCAGTTCTTC.